This T cell receptor (beta chain) was identified in a study of CD8+ T cells in alopecia areata. Study conclusions and caveats: Many expanded lesional clones remained in scalp and blood on tofacitinib.

This clone was picked up a small number of times. Its matching antigen is unknown. Stated treatment: oral pan-JAK inhibitor, 5-10 mg twice daily. Per germline, CDR1 SQVTM and CDR2 ANQGSEA. This CDR3 contains 14 residues. The V end lost 2 bases, the J end lost 0 bases, and 10 bases lay between the germline ends. After isolation, RNA underwent reverse transcription to generate cDNA as the sequencing template. The assay was immunoSEQ multiplex PCR, and TCRdb's table has in-frame clones only and misses some. The data show under 250,000 clones, with just over 65% seen just once and 1% to 1.5% held by the top ten.

This rearrangement joins TRBV29-1 to TRBJ1-1; possibly TRBD1 for D (6 bases). The sequences come from CD4+ T cells sorted from blood, collected at week 44, from a patient treated with tofacitinib. This TCR came from a human donor with alopecia areata. CDR3: CSVERRTVNTEAFF. CDR3 coding DNA: TGCAGCGTTGAACGTAGGACAGTGAACACTGAAGCTTTCTTT.